The 24 T cell receptor beta chains given below trace back to one sample, sequenced in a study of lymphopenia after photon versus proton radiotherapy. Clones were read by immunoSEQ multiplex PCR, and TCRdb kept only the in-frame ones, dropping some. Here the sample spans roughly 40,000 clones, around 86% being singletons. This sample comprised peripheral blood, obtained from a patient treated with proton-based radiotherapy. These receptors all come from a woman in her seventies with pancreatic cancer.

This chain uses TRBV29-1 with TRBJ2-2; 11 bases map to TRBD2. CDR1 is SQVTM, CDR2 ANQGSEA, per germline. The CDR3 totals 13 residues. CDR3 nucleotides: TGCAGTGGATCTAGCGGGAGGACCGGGGAGCTGTTTTTT. It specifies CSGSSGRTGELFF.

V and J are TRBV6-1 and TRBJ2-7, with 9 nucleotides matching TRBD1. CDR3 length equals 13 residues. Germline V CDR1 and CDR2: MNHNS, SASEGT. V dropped 4 bases and J dropped 7; count of bases not matched to a gene: 5. The CDR3 sequence is CASSGDRGEEQYF. The CDR3 region has the DNA TGTGCCAGCAGTGGAGACAGGGGGGAAGAGCAGTACTTC.

The rearrangement links TRBV13 to TRBJ2-2; tentative D call: TRBD2 (6 bases). Germline V gene data show CDR1 as PRHDT and CDR2 as FYEKMQ (reference sequence). Trimming removed 4 bases at V and 4 bases at J, with 16 bases between. This CDR3 has 16 amino acids. The CDR3 sequence: CASSSSPVGGTGELFF. Here the CDR3 DNA reads TGTGCCAGCAGCTCGTCTCCGGTCGGGGGCACCGGGGAGCTGTTTTTT.

The genes are TRBV5-6 and TRBJ2-2; no firm D call. The CDR3 is made up of 16 amino acids. Germline V lookup: CDR1 SGHDT, CDR2 YYEEEE. V was cut by 1 base and J by 4 bases, with 14 bases left in between. CDR3 coding DNA: TGTGCCAGCAGCTTGATAGACTGGTGGGCCACCGGGGAGCTGTTTTTT. Translating gives CASSLIDWWATGELFF.

The chain employs TRBV19 and TRBJ2-6; D is uncertain. V was trimmed by 6 bases and J by 0 bases, leaving 12 bases between them. Germline V gives CDR1 LNHDA, CDR2 SQIVND (reference sequence). The CDR3 is 16 amino acids. The CDR3 nucleotides read TGTGCCAGTAGAGCGAAGGAAGCCTCTGGGGCCAACGTCCTGACTTTC. Amino acid sequence: CASRAKEASGANVLTF.

The CDR3 loop is CASSQELATAFSGANVLTF. As DNA, the CDR3 is TGTGCCAGCAGCCAAGAATTAGCGACAGCTTTTTCTGGGGCCAACGTCCTGACTTTC. The chain has TRBV4-2 and TRBJ2-6; D possibly uses TRBD1 or TRBD2 (5 bases each). V gave up 0 bases and J gave up 1 base, with 16 bases separating them. This CDR3 is 19 amino acids long. The germline V gene has CDR1 LGHNA and CDR2 YNFKEQ.

This clone was counted between two and nine times. The CDR3 spells CAISGTGKNIQYF. The CDR3 nucleotides read TGTGCCATCAGTGGGACAGGCAAAAACATTCAGTACTTC. V and J are TRBV10-3 and TRBJ2-4; 7 bases are a match to TRBD1. V was pared by 4 bases and J by 3 bases, with 0 bases of the junction left unmatched. Germline assignment: CDR1 ENHRY and CDR2 SYGVKD. This CDR3 is built from 13 residues.

The rearrangement uses TRBV19 and TRBJ2-3, with a weak D call TRBD1 (6 bases). CDR1 LNHDA and CDR2 SQIVND come from the germline V gene (reference sequence). The CDR3 is made up of 15 amino acids. Trimming took off 6 bases at V and 1 base at J, with 14 bases between the two ends. DNA of the CDR3: TGTGCCAGTAGCGAACAGGGAGCCGGCACAGATACGCAGTATTTT. It codes for CASSEQGAGTDTQYF.

This sequence joins TRBV21-1 and TRBJ1-5. TRBV21-1 is classified as a pseudogene. This CDR3 region has 19 residues. The CDR3 sequence is CASSSTGTDPPNSNQPQHF. The CDR3, as DNA: TGTGCCAGCAGCAGTACCGGGACGGATCCTCCTAATAGCAATCAGCCCCAGCATTTT.

The chain links TRBV5-1 to TRBJ2-2; D is unclear. Germline lookup yields CDR1 SGHRS and CDR2 YFSETQ. V was cut by 4 bases and J by 4 bases, with 11 bases left in between. CDR3 size: 14 residues. The DNA of the CDR3 is TGCGCCAGCAGCCGAGACAAGAGCACCGGGGAGCTGTTTTTT. Protein sequence: CASSRDKSTGELFF.

This clone was detected once. The CDR3 here is CASSLFQETEAFF. CDR3 nucleotide sequence: TGTGCCAGCAGCTTATTTCAGGAGACTGAAGCTTTCTTT. This rearrangement joins TRBV7-3 to TRBJ1-1; D gene uncertain. CDR1 and CDR2 from the germline V gene are SGHTA and FQGTGA. With 2 bases removed from V and 5 bases from J, the gap between germline ends came to 9 bases. The CDR3 is 13 amino acids.

The sample holds one count of this clone. The chain carries TRBV2 and TRBJ2-2; possibly TRBD2 for D (6 bases). V gave up 4 bases and J gave up 0 bases, with 6 bases separating them. This CDR3 is 14 amino acids long. Germline CDR1 and CDR2: SNHLY and FYNNEI. CDR3 amino acids: CASSGRANTGELFF. CDR3 in DNA: TGTGCCAGCAGTGGGAGGGCGAACACCGGGGAGCTGTTTTTT.

CDR3 residues: CASSEASAVSGNTIYF. The CDR3 nucleotides are TGTGCCAGCAGTGAAGCGTCGGCGGTCTCTGGAAACACCATATATTTT. This chain links TRBV6-1 with TRBJ1-3; D uncertain. Germline V gene sequence: CDR1 MNHNS, CDR2 SASEGT. CDR3 length: 16 amino acids. V lost 0 bases and J lost 0, with 9 bases in between.

The V call is TRBV5-4, the J call TRBJ2-4; perhaps TRBD2 as D (6 bases). The germline V gene encodes CDR1 SGHNT and CDR2 YYREEE (reference sequence). V was clipped by 4 bases and J by 1 base, with 21 bases between them. The CDR3 runs to 18 residues. Here the CDR3 DNA reads TGTGCCAGCAGCCCCGTGGGTGGGAGGCCCCGGGCCAAAAACATTCAGTACTTC. Translated: CASSPVGGRPRAKNIQYF.

The V call is TRBV19, the J call TRBJ2-4; tentative D call: TRBD1 (6 bases). Deletions cut 2 bases from V and 8 bases from J, with 10 bases between. CDR3 size: 13 residues. Germline loops: CDR1 LNHDA, CDR2 SQIVND (reference sequence). The CDR3 coding sequence is TGTGCCAGTAGTATACAGGGGAGAGACATTCAGTACTTC. Translation: CASSIQGRDIQYF. The complete variable domain, with remaining parts taken from reference TRBV19 and TRBJ2-4, reads DGGITQSPKYLFRKEGQNVTLSCEQNLNHDAMYWYRQDPGQGLRLIYYSQIVNDFQKGDIAEGYSVSREKKESFPLTVTSAQKNPTAFYLCASSIQGRDIQYFGAGTRLSVL.

The V call is TRBV13, the J call TRBJ2-4; D ambiguous. This CDR3 contains 16 residues. Germline V gene data show CDR1 as PRHDT and CDR2 as FYEKMQ (reference sequence). Between the trimmed V and J ends, which lost 0 bases and 0 bases, there was a span of 9 bases. CDR3: CASSLGRIIAKNIQYF. CDR3 bases: TGTGCCAGCAGCTTAGGGCGGATAATAGCCAAAAACATTCAGTACTTC.

The chain joins TRBV11-2 to TRBJ2-2; TRBD1 agrees at 8 bases. The CDR3 contains 18 residues. V lost 5 bases, J lost 0 bases, and 11 bases stayed unmatched. CDR1 and CDR2 from the germline V gene are SGHAT and FQNNGV. This CDR3 reads CASSAGQAKTPNTGELFF. Here the CDR3 DNA reads TGTGCCAGCAGCGCGGGACAGGCGAAAACTCCGAACACCGGGGAGCTGTTTTTT.

This clone was recorded a few times. The chain employs TRBV15 and TRBJ1-4; 7 bases agree with TRBD1. This CDR3 spans 15 amino acids. Germline V gene sequence: CDR1 LNHNV, CDR2 YYDKDF (reference sequence). Trimming removed 1 base from V and 10 bases from J; junction bases left unmatched: 9. CDR3 loop: CATSRVRQGDGKLFF. CDR3 DNA: TGTGCCACCAGCAGAGTCCGGCAGGGGGACGGAAAACTGTTTTTT.

This clone has a handful of counts. V is TRBV29-1 and J is TRBJ1-5; D remains ambiguous. The V gene lost 4 bases and the J gene lost 7 bases, with 14 bases spanning the gap. CDR3 length: 13 residues. Germline assignment: CDR1 SQVTM and CDR2 ANQGSEA. The CDR3 DNA is TGCAGCGTTGGGAAGGGAATGGGCCAGCCCCAGCATTTT. Protein product: CSVGKGMGQPQHF. The full variable domain, completed using reference TRBV29-1 and TRBJ1-5, is SAVISQKPSRDICQRGTSLTIQCQVDSQVTMMFWYRQQPGQSLTLIATANQGSEATYESGFVIDKFPISRPNLTFSTLTVSNMSPEDSSIYLCSVGKGMGQPQHFGDGTRLSIL.

The rearrangement links TRBV7-2 to TRBJ1-1, with D uncertain. In germline, CDR1 is SGHTA, CDR2 FQGNSA. This CDR3 is built from 15 residues. Deletions cut 5 bases from V and 4 bases from J, with 17 bases between. The CDR3 loop reads CASSTLVGWTTEAFF. The DNA for the CDR3 is TGTGCCAGCAGCACCCTTGTTGGGTGGACCACTGAAGCTTTCTTT. Full variable domain (outside the CDR3, taken from reference TRBV7-2 and TRBJ1-1): GAGVSQSPSNKVTEKGKDVELRCDPISGHTALYWYRQSLGQGLEFLIYFQGNSAPDKSGLPSDRFSAERTGGSVSTLTIQRTQQEDSAVYLCASSTLVGWTTEAFFGQGTRLTVV.

V is TRBV11-3 and J is TRBJ2-7; 8 bases match TRBD1. Germline V gene lookup returns CDR1 SGHNT and CDR2 YENEEA. The V gene end was trimmed by 8 bases and the J gene end by 1 base; junction bases not matched to a gene: 10. This CDR3 is 15 amino acids long. This CDR3 reads CASVPVRDRSYEQYF. The CDR3 DNA reads as TGTGCCAGCGTTCCTGTGAGGGACAGGTCCTACGAGCAGTACTTC.

This chain links TRBV28 with TRBJ1-2; 8 bases agree with TRBD1. Trimming cost V 2 bases and J 2 bases; bases outside gene matches: 1. CDR1 is MDHEN, CDR2 SYDVKM, per germline. This CDR3 has 14 residues. The CDR3 protein is CASSLQGANYGYTF. The CDR3 bases are TGTGCCAGCAGTTTACAGGGGGCGAACTATGGCTACACCTTC.

This clone was recorded only once. The V call is TRBV11-3, the J call TRBJ2-1, with TRBD1 matching over 7 bases. J lost 10 bases, V lost 0 bases, and 3 bases had no gene match. There are 13 residues in the CDR3. From germline, CDR1 is SGHNT and CDR2 YENEEA. In DNA, the CDR3 is TGTGCCAGCAGCTTAGATCAGACAGGGGAGCAGTTCTTC. Amino acid sequence: CASSLDQTGEQFF.

J is TRBJ2-7 and V is TRBV7-9; TRBD2 agrees at 7 bases. Trimming removed 5 bases from V and 3 bases from J; junction bases left unmatched: 7. Germline CDR1 reads SEHNR; CDR2 reads FQNEAQ (reference sequence). This CDR3 is 14 amino acids long. The CDR3, as DNA: TGTGCCAGCAGCCCCCTGGGGGGGGGCTACGAGCAGTACTTC. As protein: CASSPLGGGYEQYF.